What follows are 11 T cell receptor beta chains derived from one specimen sequenced in a study of CD8 T cells in Susac syndrome. With random hexamers, reverse transcription was performed on about 0.5 to 1 ug of RNA. TCRdb redid the calling of the immunoSEQ multiplex PCR reads with MiXCR, one entry per CDR3 protein. The sample has some 160,000 distinct CDR3 sequences, approximately 94% seen once. Material: CD4+ T cells from PBMCs. The receptors were gathered from a human donor with Susac syndrome.

This chain uses TRBV6-5 with TRBJ2-1; 7 nucleotides match TRBD2. Germline lookup yields CDR1 MNHEY and CDR2 SVGAGI. This CDR3 comprises 12 residues. V gave up 7 bases and J gave up 7 bases; unmatched junction bases: 4. This CDR3 reads CASTREGNEQFF. CDR3 DNA sequence: TGTGCCAGCACCAGGGAGGGAAATGAGCAGTTCTTC.

J is TRBJ2-1 and V is TRBV7-2; D unclear. The CDR3 consists of 13 residues. Germline V gives CDR1 SGHTA, CDR2 FQGNSA. V was shortened by 3 bases and J by 8 bases, with 11 bases between the two germline ends. CDR3 sequence (DNA): TGTGCCAGCAGCTTCCGTAGCCCGGATGAGCAGTTCTTC. Encoded protein: CASSFRSPDEQFF.

This chain connects TRBV27 to TRBJ2-2; D is ambiguous. From germline, CDR1 is MNHEY and CDR2 SMNVEV (reference sequence). CDR3 size: 14 residues. The V end was cut by 3 bases, the J end by 3 bases, with 8 bases between. The CDR3 spells CASSFGSHTGELFF. CDR3 DNA sequence: TGTGCCAGCAGTTTCGGCAGCCACACCGGGGAGCTGTTTTTT.

The J gene is TRBJ1-5, the V gene TRBV15; TRBD1 matches 7 bases. Germline V gene data show CDR1 as LNHNV and CDR2 as YYDKDF (reference sequence). The CDR3 covers 14 residues. J was trimmed by 11 bases and V by 4 bases; bases with no gene match: 11. The CDR3 is CATSTRQGGSAQHF. CDR3 coding DNA: TGTGCCACCAGCACCCGACAGGGTGGTTCGGCCCAGCATTTT.

This clonotype appeared once. This chain connects TRBV29-1 to TRBJ1-2, with 7 bases identical to TRBD1. The V gene end was trimmed by 6 bases and the J gene end by 5 bases; junction bases not matched to a gene: 6. The CDR3 has 12 residues. Germline V gene data show CDR1 as SQVTM and CDR2 as ANQGSEA. This CDR3 reads CSVKGGQYGYTF. The DNA of the CDR3 is TGCAGCGTCAAAGGGGGACAGTATGGCTACACCTTC.

This chain joins TRBV6-5 and TRBJ1-5; tentatively, D is TRBD1 (5 bases). Germline V gene sequence: CDR1 MNHEY, CDR2 SVGAGI. This CDR3 has 14 amino acids. V was shortened by 6 bases and J by 7 bases, with 16 bases between the two germline ends. The CDR3 reads CASSRETGVQPQHF. Written as DNA, the CDR3 is TGTGCCAGCAGCAGAGAGACGGGGGTCCAGCCCCAGCATTTT.

V usage is TRBV7-2 and J usage is TRBJ2-7; TRBD2 matches at 9 bases. There are 16 residues in the CDR3. V was pared by 0 bases and J by 2 bases, with 5 bases of the junction left unmatched. Germline CDR1 and CDR2: SGHTA and FQGNSA. Here the CDR3 reads CASSLATSGLTYEQYF. For the CDR3, the DNA is TGTGCCAGCAGCTTAGCGACTAGCGGACTGACCTACGAGCAGTACTTC.

V usage is TRBV10-3 and J usage is TRBJ2-5; D may correspond to TRBD1 or TRBD2 (5 bases each). V was trimmed by 6 bases and J by 4 bases, leaving 12 bases between them. Germline V lookup: CDR1 ENHRY, CDR2 SYGVKD. There are 13 residues in the CDR3. CDR3 amino acids: CAISGDGIETQYF. The CDR3 nucleotides read TGTGCCATCAGCGGGGACGGAATAGAGACCCAGTACTTC.

This clonotype was recorded only once. The chain has TRBV20-1 and TRBJ1-6; a weak D match, TRBD1 (5 bases). Per the germline V gene, CDR1 is DFQATT and CDR2 is SNEGSKA (reference sequence). Deletions cut 5 bases from V and 7 bases from J, with 15 bases between. The CDR3 runs 14 residues. The CDR3 coding sequence is TGCAGTGCTGTGGACCGCCGGGGGAATTCACCCCTCCACTTT. It translates to CSAVDRRGNSPLHF.

The chain carries TRBV20-1 and TRBJ1-2; 7 bases are shared with TRBD1. The germline gives CDR1 DFQATT, CDR2 SNEGSKA (reference sequence). The junction had 11 bases not matched to a gene; V was cut back by 6 bases and J by 7 bases. CDR3 size: 13 residues. CDR3: CSAAATGRGGYTF. CDR3 sequence (DNA): TGCAGTGCGGCCGCGACAGGGAGAGGTGGCTACACCTTC.

The V call is TRBV20-1, the J call TRBJ2-1, with TRBD2 matching over 8 bases. Losses at the gene ends were 0 bases for V and 8 bases for J; bases not matched to a gene: 6. This CDR3 has 14 amino acids. CDR1 is DFQATT and CDR2 is SNEGSKA in the germline V gene (reference sequence). As DNA, the CDR3 is TGCAGTGCTAGAGATGTGAGCGGGAGATATGAGCAGTTCTTC. Its translation is CSARDVSGRYEQFF.